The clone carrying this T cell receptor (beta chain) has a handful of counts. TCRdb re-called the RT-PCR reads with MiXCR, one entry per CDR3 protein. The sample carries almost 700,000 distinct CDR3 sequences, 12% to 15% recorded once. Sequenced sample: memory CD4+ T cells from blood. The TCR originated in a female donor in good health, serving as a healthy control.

The CDR3 reads CASNGGQDYEQYF. CDR3 DNA: TGTGCCAGTAACGGGGGGCAAGACTACGAGCAGTACTTC. This chain uses TRBV19 with TRBJ2-7; D is perhaps TRBD2 (7 bases). The germline CDR1 and CDR2 sequences are LNHDA and SQIVND (reference sequence). The CDR3 extends over 13 amino acids. The ends were cut back, 7 bases at V and 3 bases at J, with 13 bases in the middle.